The clone carrying this TCR beta chain came up many times. The antigen is not known. This sample was included in a study of identical twins. The germline V and J ends were trimmed by 6 bases and 4 bases, with 12 bases remaining between them. The CDR3 contains 13 residues. The study's findings and limits: Carriage of fewer insertions was seen in abundant cord blood beta clonotypes, whereas memory repertoires showed none.

MiXCR, applied by TCRdb to the 5' RACE reads, yields one record per CDR3 protein. The repertoire has about 810,000 distinct CDR3 sequences, over 9% of them found once; the top ten carry around 1.5%. The sample was also linked to a second study, of yellow fever vaccine responses in identical twins. As that study records: On the reported evidence, twins' vaccine T cell responses seemed partly convergent and partly personalized.

The receptor's source is a woman aged 18 to 35 in good health. The V gene is TRBV12-3 or TRBV12-4, the J gene TRBJ1-2, with D perhaps TRBD1 (5 bases). Sequencing was performed on PBMCs. The CDR3 DNA reads as TGTGCCAGCAGCGACAGTACAGGCTATGGCTACACCTTC. It encodes CASSDSTGYGYTF.